This is a list of T cell receptor beta chains from one sample in a study of memory CD4+ T cells and cytomegalovirus serostatus. The data were produced by immunoSEQ multiplex PCR, yet TCRdb's version contains in-frame clones alone and is incomplete. The table has about 82,000 clones, around 80% seen once. Input material: memory CD4+ T cells from blood. Receptor source: an adult in good health and CMV-seronegative. Each CDR3 is given without its conserved first and last residue.

TRBJ1-4	TRBV5-4	ASSMHRGRGEKLF
TRBJ1-1	TRBV7-3	ASSRQGTTEAF
TRBJ2-2	TRBV30	AWSRTDPSGELF
TRBJ1-1	TRBV7-9	ASSPMVGTEAF
TRBJ1-3	TRBV7-2	ASSRIRSGNTIY
TRBJ1-2	TRBV6-5	ASSYGWGQDYGYT
TRBJ2-7	TRBV30	AWSPAGRSYEQY
TRBJ2-3	TRBV5-1	ASSLDADPQDTQY
TRBJ2-1	TRBV9	ASSVASGGADEQF
TRBJ1-1	TRBV29-1	SAERIQGSEAF
TRBJ1-3	TRBV7-2	ASSPLGYGNTIY
TRBJ1-5	TRBV6-6	ASSYSGTSNNQPQH
TRBJ1-3	TRBV7-9	ASSTGTAGNTIY
TRBJ2-7	TRBV6-1	ASIRTGDFSYEQY
TRBJ1-2	TRBV5-6	ASSSYTYGYT
TRBJ2-4	TRBV4-1	ASSQDGLAKNIQY
TRBJ1-5	TRBV28	ASSFGGGLQPQH
TRBJ2-3	TRBV7-2	ASSLDPRGGDTQY
TRBJ1-5	TRBV15	ATSRDPHGSDSNQPQH
TRBJ1-2	TRBV28	ASSFRGNYGYT
TRBJ2-2	TRBV7-2	ASSLQGADTGELF
TRBJ1-1	TRBV2	ASSLTRRADTEAF
TRBJ1-1	TRBV30	AWSVRGANTEAF
TRBJ2-5	TRBV10-3	AINPGLAGTETQY
TRBJ1-3	TRBV30	AQNGRVAGNTIY
TRBJ1-3	TRBV5-6	APVPIAGGGNTIY
TRBJ1-1	TRBV11-2	ASGGLETEAF
TRBJ2-3	TRBV12-2	ASRLFRPGNTQY
TRBJ1-4	TRBV11-2	ASSPMSGVGEKLF
TRBJ1-1	TRBV18	ASSPLTGIGTEAF
TRBJ1-2	TRBV19	ASSGGTAIFNYGYT
TRBJ2-5	TRBV5-1	ASSYGTSGRETQY
TRBJ2-7	TRBV2	ASSPQAYEQY
TRBJ2-7	TRBV7-6	ASSLQVSEQY
TRBJ2-1	TRBV5-1	ASSLGTGANYNEQF
TRBJ2-2	TRBV5-6	ASSSPRGGGHTGELF
TRBJ1-1	TRBV19	ASSPGTGRRTEAF
TRBJ2-2	TRBV7-2	ASSFQGLSGELF
TRBJ1-2	TRBV9	ASSVISGQGESYT
TRBJ2-7	TRBV5-4	ASSSPDRSYEQY
TRBJ1-1	TRBV9	ASSPMVGEGKAF
TRBJ1-2	TRBV19	ASSLGPYGYT
TRBJ1-6	TRBV6-1	ASSEGTAYNSPLH
TRBJ1-2	TRBV6-5	ASSRQGGDYGYT
TRBJ2-1	TRBV28	ASSLWGNNEQF
TRBJ1-6	TRBV30	ASGVNSPLH
TRBJ1-2	TRBV5-1	ASSLELGSNYGYT
TRBJ1-1	TRBV11-1	ASSAHSGTTTTEAF
TRBJ1-1	TRBV18	ASSPLGEYNTEAF
TRBJ1-4	TRBV5-1	ASSEGNEKLF
TRBJ1-1	TRBV7-9	ASSFQQGSTEAF
TRBJ2-3	TRBV19	ASSMGTGTDTQY
TRBJ1-1	TRBV14	ASSQGMNTEAF
TRBJ2-5	TRBV5-1	ASSLVGRGETQY
TRBJ2-1	TRBV5-1	ASSVVAGAADEQF
TRBJ1-3	TRBV4-1	ASSRNSGNTIY
TRBJ2-3	TRBV9	ASSQRLAGTDTQY